A selection of T cell receptor beta chains follows, all from one sample in a study of blood T cell repertoires in COVID-19. Data came from immunoSEQ multiplex PCR; TCRdb stores just in-frame clones and leaves some out. Of roughly 380,000 clones detected, approximately 91% appear once; the ten largest clones hold 1.5% to 1.8%. The sequenced sample was peripheral blood. The receptors were gathered from a middle-aged woman with COVID-19, enrolled during active disease. CDR3s include the opening cysteine and the closing phenylalanine or tryptophan. A D gene is named only where the DNA matches it firmly. Clone size appears in some rows only: once, few, many, or a class for an expanded clone.

D | J | V | size | DNA | CDR3
- | TRBJ1-2 | TRBV18 | - | TGTGCCAGCTCACCTCTAACTCGGGGAGGGCTTGGCTACACCTTC | CASSPLTRGGLGYTF
TRBD1 | TRBJ1-6 | TRBV27 | - | TGTGCCAGCAGTTCAAGACAGGGGAGCTCCTATAATTCACCCCTCCACTTT | CASSSRQGSSYNSPLHF
- | TRBJ1-4 | TRBV29-1 | - | TGCAGCGCCGGCAGGGGCCCAACTAATGAAAAACTGTTTTTT | CSAGRGPTNEKLFF
TRBD2 | TRBJ2-7 | TRBV28 | once | TGTGCCAGCTCACTAGCGGGAGTTTTCTACGAGCAGTACTTC | CASSLAGVFYEQYF
- | TRBJ1-1 | TRBV19 | - | TGTGCCAGTAGTCACCTCATTGGAGGGAGGGGGTCGAACACTGAAGCTTTCTTT | CASSHLIGGRGSNTEAFF
- | TRBJ2-2 | TRBV7-2 | - | TGTGCCAGCAGACCCTCCGTAGGGGTCGGGGAGCTGTTTTTT | CASRPSVGVGELFF
- | TRBJ1-1 | TRBV20-1 | once | TGCAGTGCTAGTGCCGGCGGCAGGAACACTGAAGCTTTCTTT | CSASAGGRNTEAFF
- | TRBJ1-1 | TRBV5-3 | - | TGTGCCAGAAGCTTGGCAGGGCAGGAAACCACTGAAGCTTTCTTT | CARSLAGQETTEAFF
TRBD1 | TRBJ1-5 | TRBV6-2/TRBV6-3 | - | TGTGCCAGCAGTTACCTGGACAGGGTAGTCAATCAGCCCCAGCATTTT | CASSYLDRVVNQPQHF
- | TRBJ1-1 | TRBV27 | - | TGTGCCAGCAGACTCGGGGGGGCTGAAGCTTTCTTT | CASRLGGAEAFF
- | TRBJ1-1 | TRBV5-6 | - | TGTGCCAGCAGCCGACCCCTGGGAGGCCTGGAGGTGAACACTGAAGCTTTCTTT | CASSRPLGGLEVNTEAFF
TRBD1 | TRBJ1-5 | TRBV3-1/TRBV3-2 | - | TGTGCCAGCAGCCTACAGAGGGGACAGGGTAAAAATCAGCCCCAGCATTTT | CASSLQRGQGKNQPQHF
TRBD1 | TRBJ2-7 | TRBV19 | - | TGTGCCAGTAGTATCCTGGGACAGGGGGCCTACGAGCAGTACTTC | CASSILGQGAYEQYF
TRBD1 | TRBJ2-7 | TRBV19 | many | TGTGCCAGTAGTATCTTGACAGGGAGCTCCTACGAGCAGTACTTC | CASSILTGSSYEQYF
TRBD2 | TRBJ2-5 | TRBV5-1 | - | TGCGCCAGCAGCTTCACCGGGACTAGCGGGGGGTGGAGGGAGACCCAGTACTTC | CASSFTGTSGGWRETQYF
- | TRBJ2-1 | TRBV5-1 | - | TGCGCCAGCAGCTTGGCGGGTGGTAGCTCCTACAATGAGCAGTTCTTC | CASSLAGGSSYNEQFF
- | TRBJ2-5 | TRBV5-1 | - | TGCGCCAGCAGCTTGGGTCGGTCAGGGGGGCAAGAGACCCAGTACTTC | CASSLGRSGGQETQYF
- | TRBJ2-7 | TRBV28 | - | TGTGCCAGCAGTTTGGGCCCAGGGACTTACGAGCAGTACTTC | CASSLGPGTYEQYF
- | TRBJ2-5 | TRBV15 | - | TGTGCCACCAGCAGAGCACAGGAGACCCAGTACTTC | CATSRAQETQYF
- | TRBJ1-5 | TRBV5-8 | - | TGTGCCAGCAGCTTGGCGAGAAGAAGGGGCATCCAGCATTTT | CASSLARRRGIQHF